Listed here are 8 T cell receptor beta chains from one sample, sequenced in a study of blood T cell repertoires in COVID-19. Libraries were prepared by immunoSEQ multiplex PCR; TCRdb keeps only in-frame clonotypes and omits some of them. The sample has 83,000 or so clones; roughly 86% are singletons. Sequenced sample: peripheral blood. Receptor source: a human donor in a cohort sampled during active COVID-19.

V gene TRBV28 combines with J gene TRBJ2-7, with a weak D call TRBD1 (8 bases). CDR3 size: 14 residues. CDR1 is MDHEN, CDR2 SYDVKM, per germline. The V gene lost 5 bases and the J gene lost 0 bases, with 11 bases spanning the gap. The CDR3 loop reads CASSTGGGSYEQYF. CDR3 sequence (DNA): TGTGCCAGCAGTACAGGGGGGGGCTCCTACGAGCAGTACTTC.

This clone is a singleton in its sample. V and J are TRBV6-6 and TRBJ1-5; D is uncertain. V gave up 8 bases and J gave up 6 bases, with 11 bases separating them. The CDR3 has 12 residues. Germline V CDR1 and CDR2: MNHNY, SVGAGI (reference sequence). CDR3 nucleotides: TGTGCCAGCTCACCCCGCGGTCAGCCCCAGCATTTT. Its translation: CASSPRGQPQHF.

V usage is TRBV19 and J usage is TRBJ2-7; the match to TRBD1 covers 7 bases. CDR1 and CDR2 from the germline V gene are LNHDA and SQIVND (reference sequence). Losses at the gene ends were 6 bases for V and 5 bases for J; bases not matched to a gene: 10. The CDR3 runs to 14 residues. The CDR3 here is CASSPSTGWNEQYF. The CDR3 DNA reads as TGTGCCAGTAGCCCATCGACAGGGTGGAACGAGCAGTACTTC. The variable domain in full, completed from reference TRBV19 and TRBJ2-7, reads DGGITQSPKYLFRKEGQNVTLSCEQNLNHDAMYWYRQDPGQGLRLIYYSQIVNDFQKGDIAEGYSVSREKKESFPLTVTSAQKNPTAFYLCASSPSTGWNEQYFGPGTRLTVT.

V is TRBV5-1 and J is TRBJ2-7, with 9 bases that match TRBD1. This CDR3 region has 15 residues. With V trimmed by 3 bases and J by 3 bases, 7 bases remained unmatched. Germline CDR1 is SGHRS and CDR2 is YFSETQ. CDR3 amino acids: CASSSAGQGFYEQYF. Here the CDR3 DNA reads TGCGCCAGCAGCTCTGCGGGACAGGGATTCTACGAGCAGTACTTC.

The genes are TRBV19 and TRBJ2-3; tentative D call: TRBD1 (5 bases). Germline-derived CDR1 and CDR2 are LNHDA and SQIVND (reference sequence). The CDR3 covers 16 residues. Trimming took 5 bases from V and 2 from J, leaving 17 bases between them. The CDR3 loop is CASSLLRQTTTDTQYF. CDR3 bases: TGTGCCAGTAGTCTCCTCAGACAGACGACCACAGATACGCAGTATTTT.

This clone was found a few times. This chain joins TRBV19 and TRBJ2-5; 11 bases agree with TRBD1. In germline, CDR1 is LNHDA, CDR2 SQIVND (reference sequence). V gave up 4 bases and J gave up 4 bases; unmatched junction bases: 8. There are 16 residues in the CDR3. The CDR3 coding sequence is TGTGCCAGTAGTACCCTGGACAGGGGGCCGGGAGAGACCCAGTACTTC. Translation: CASSTLDRGPGETQYF.

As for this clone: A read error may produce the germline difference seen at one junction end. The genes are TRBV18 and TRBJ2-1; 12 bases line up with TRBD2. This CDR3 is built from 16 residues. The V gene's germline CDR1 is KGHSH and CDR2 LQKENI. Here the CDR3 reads CASSPRLAGAPGEQFF. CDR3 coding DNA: TGTGCCAGCTCCCCACGACTAGCGGGGGCCCCAGGTGAGCAGTTCTTC.

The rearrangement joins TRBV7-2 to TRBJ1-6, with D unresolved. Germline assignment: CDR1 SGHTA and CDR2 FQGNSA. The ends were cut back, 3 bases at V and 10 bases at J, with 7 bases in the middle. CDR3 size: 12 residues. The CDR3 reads CASSLSLSPLHF. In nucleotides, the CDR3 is TGTGCCAGCAGCTTGAGTCTCTCACCCCTCCACTTT.